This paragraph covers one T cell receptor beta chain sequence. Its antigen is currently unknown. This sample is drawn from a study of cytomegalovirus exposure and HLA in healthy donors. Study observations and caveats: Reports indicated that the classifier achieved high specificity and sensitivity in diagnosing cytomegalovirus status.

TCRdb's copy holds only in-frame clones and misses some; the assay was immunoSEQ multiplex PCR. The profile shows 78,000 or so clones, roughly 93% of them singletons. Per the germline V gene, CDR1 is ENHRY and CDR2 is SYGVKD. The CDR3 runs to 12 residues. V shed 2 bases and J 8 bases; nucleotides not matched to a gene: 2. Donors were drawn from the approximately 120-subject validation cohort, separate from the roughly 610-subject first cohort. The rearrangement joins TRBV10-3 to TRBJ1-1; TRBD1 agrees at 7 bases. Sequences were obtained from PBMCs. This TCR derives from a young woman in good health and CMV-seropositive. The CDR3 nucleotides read TGTGCCATCAGTGAGCAGACAGGGGAAGCTTTCTTT. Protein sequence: CAISEQTGEAFF.